This T cell receptor beta chain was recorded in a study of T cell repertoires in cytomegalovirus infection. Overall study: In the study, CMV epitopes included recently identified HLA-C-restricted and well-studied HLA-B-restricted ones.

This clonotype was counted at least ten times. Its target is unknown. The V end was cut by 5 bases, the J end by 3 bases, with 14 bases between. CDR1 and CDR2 from the germline V gene are MDHEN and SYDVKM. CDR3 length: 15 residues. TCRdb re-derived calls from the reads in MiXCR, one entry per CDR3 protein. The sample holds around 900,000 distinct CDR3 sequences, roughly 30% seen once. Findings and caveats of the study: Cumulative frequency (of public TCR beta family members) identified carriers of CMV plus the relevant HLA.

The clonotype was recovered from a human donor in good health (CMV status not recorded). Some clones in this sample may be carry-over from other donors' samples. The V and J genes are TRBV28 and TRBJ2-1; D unclear. The sequencing here drew on cultured CD8+ T cells from PBMCs, taken from culture after CMV antigen stimulation. CDR3 coding DNA: TGTGCCAGCAGTCCCCCCCGTGGGATCTACAATGAGCAGTTCTTC. Its protein product is CASSPPRGIYNEQFF. The whole variable domain, remainder taken from reference TRBV28 and TRBJ2-1, is DVKVTQSSRYLVKRTGEKVFLECVQDMDHENMFWYRQDPGLGLRLIYFSYDVKMKEKGDIPEGYSVSREKKERFSLILESASTNQTSMYLCASSPPRGIYNEQFFGPGTRLTVL.